The TCR beta chain described here comes from a study of cytomegalovirus exposure and HLA in healthy donors. Study at large: In terms of ancestry, the Caucasian-associated cluster contained about 80% of the 300 to 400 genotyped donors. Regarding the study as a whole: When presence/absence was analysed, sequencing depth was taken to be roughly uniform across donors.

This clone was seen a handful of times. The target antigen is unknown. V was cut by 0 bases and J by 7 bases, with 15 bases left in between. CDR3 length: 15 residues. Germline V gives CDR1 SGHAT, CDR2 FQDESV (reference sequence). Primers: 60 Vbeta forward and 13 Jbeta reverse. The data were produced by immunoSEQ multiplex PCR, yet TCRdb's version contains in-frame clones alone and is incomplete. The sample lists approximately 100,000 clones; roughly 76% were seen once. The rearrangement joins TRBV11-1 to TRBJ2-5; weak D call: TRBD2 (6 bases). The sample taken for sequencing was PBMCs. The clonotype was recovered from a woman in her thirties or forties in good health and CMV-seropositive. The CDR3 here is CASSLAALAGLTQYF. The CDR3 DNA reads TGTGCCAGCAGCTTAGCGGCACTTGCGGGGTTGACCCAGTACTTC.